Only one count was recorded for the clone carrying this TCR beta chain. This record belongs to a study of blood T cell repertoires in COVID-19. Study in general: PBMCs, B-cell-depleted T cells, or T cells provided the cDNA or gDNA that made up the material.

With 2 bases clipped from V and 4 bases from J, the junction kept 3 bases outside the gene matches. This CDR3 is built from 14 residues. Per the germline V gene, CDR1 is SGHDT and CDR2 is YYEEEE. Sequencing was performed with immunoSEQ multiplex PCR; in TCRdb, only in-frame clones are kept and a portion is missing. The sample lists hundreds of thousands of clones, 75% to 90% occurring once. This receptor was obtained from a woman aged 30 to 39 with active or convalescent COVID-19. This sequence joins TRBV5-6 and TRBJ2-1, with 7 positions matching TRBD1. The material sequenced was peripheral blood. CDR3 residues: CASSFGTDYNEQFF. The DNA of the CDR3 is TGTGCCAGCAGCTTCGGGACAGATTACAATGAGCAGTTCTTC.